Sequencing of this T cell receptor (beta chain) was carried out in a study of cytomegalovirus exposure and HLA in healthy donors. Study-wide results and caveats: Association of approximately 16,000 TCR beta sequences with HLA alleles was found at 0.05 false discovery rate in a later analysis. Per published reports, the classifier diagnosed cytomegalovirus status with high specificity and sensitivity. By a later analysis, the bulk of CMV-associated TCR beta chains appeared HLA-restricted.

Regarding this clone: What it binds is not known.

This CDR3 comprises 14 residues. Trimming took 3 bases from V and 7 from J, leaving 13 bases between them. Germline CDR1 MNHEY, CDR2 SVGAGI. The study ran its PCR with 60 Vbeta and 13 Jbeta primers. Sequencing was performed with immunoSEQ multiplex PCR; in TCRdb, only in-frame clones are kept and a portion is missing. The table has about 160,000 clones, around 82% seen once. The source is a man aged 30 to 45 in good health and CMV-seronegative. V is TRBV6-5 and J is TRBJ2-4, with D uncertain. The sequencing sample was made of PBMCs. The CDR3 DNA reads TGTGCCAGCAGTTATTCTCAACAGTCGAACATTCAGTACTTC. This codes for CASSYSQQSNIQYF.